The clone carrying this T cell receptor beta chain was picked up many times. Time point meaning: longitudinal time-point 2. TCRdb passed the 5' RACE reads through MiXCR, listing each CDR3 protein once. The repertoire holds some 45,000 distinct CDR3 sequences, around 13% seen once, with 4.5% to 5.5% in the top ten. These data originate in a study of neurological immune-mediated disorders. Germline V gene data show CDR1 as DFQATT and CDR2 as SNEGSKA (reference sequence). The trim removed 6 bases at V and 7 bases at J, leaving 5 bases unmatched. CDR3 length: 11 residues. The sequencing input was PBMCs. J is TRBJ2-7 and V is TRBV20-1; TRBD2 agrees at 8 bases. The receptor was derived from a male donor with HTLV-1-associated myelopathy (HAM/TSP). The CDR3 protein is CSAPREGEQYF. The CDR3 DNA follows: TGCAGTGCCCCCCGGGAGGGGGAGCAGTACTTC.